The 5 T cell receptor beta chains in this list originate from one sample, sequenced in a study of PD-L1 blockade in urothelial cancer. Produced via immunoSEQ multiplex PCR; TCRdb's table is partial and in-frame only. The sample records 53,000 or so clones, around nine tenths being singletons. Time point reported: peripheral blood 6 weeks after treatment start. Material: PBMCs, obtained around atezolizumab (anti-PD-L1) treatment. The receptor set was obtained from a man aged 55-75 years with urothelial cancer.

This chain links TRBV5-5 with TRBJ1-5; D is ambiguous. CDR3 length: 15 residues. The V gene's germline CDR1 is SGHKS and CDR2 YYEKEE (reference sequence). V shed 4 bases and J shed 2 bases, with 13 bases lying between them. CDR3 region: CASSAPGHGNQPQHF. The CDR3 DNA reads TGTGCCAGCAGCGCCCCCGGTCACGGCAATCAGCCCCAGCATTTT.

The chain joins TRBV19 to TRBJ2-1, with 7 bases lining up with TRBD2. The CDR3 spans 14 residues. The germline V gene has CDR1 LNHDA and CDR2 SQIVND (reference sequence). After removal of 3 bases from V and 8 bases from J, the junction contained 7 bases not matched to a gene. This CDR3 reads CASSIGRERDEQFF. The CDR3 DNA is TGTGCCAGTAGTATTGGGAGGGAACGAGATGAGCAGTTCTTC.

The V and J genes are TRBV6-5 and TRBJ2-3; D not certain. The germline V gene has CDR1 MNHEY and CDR2 SVGAGI. V gave up 2 bases and J gave up 4 bases, with 10 bases separating them. CDR3 size: 14 residues. CDR3 loop: CASSYQRTADTQYF. The CDR3 region has the DNA TGTGCCAGCAGTTACCAACGCACAGCAGATACGCAGTATTTT.

The chain employs TRBV2 and TRBJ1-2; no reliable D call. With 0 bases removed from V and 0 bases from J, the gap between germline ends came to 11 bases. Germline assignment: CDR1 SNHLY and CDR2 FYNNEI. CDR3 length equals 16 residues. CDR3: CASSEALQFSNYGYTF. CDR3 sequence (DNA): TGTGCCAGCAGTGAAGCGCTACAGTTCTCTAACTATGGCTACACCTTC.

This sequence joins TRBV30 and TRBJ1-3; 11 nucleotides line up with TRBD1. The CDR3 spans 16 residues. CDR1 is GTSNPN, CDR2 SVGIG, per germline (reference sequence). Losses at the gene ends were 1 base for V and 4 bases for J; bases not matched to a gene: 6. The CDR3 spells CAWSAGTGGSGNTIYF. For the CDR3, the DNA is TGTGCCTGGAGTGCCGGGACAGGGGGATCCGGAAACACCATATATTTT.